The following is a T cell receptor beta chain sequence with its context. This sample stems from a study of blood T cell repertoires in COVID-19. At the level of the study: Samples of COVID-19 (acute and convalescent) were obtained from the United States, Italy and Spain. Sources were T cells, B-cell-depleted T cells, or PBMCs; the material itself was cDNA or gDNA.

CDR3 length: 12 residues. Trimming removed 2 bases from V and 10 bases from J, with 12 bases in between. Germline-derived CDR1 and CDR2 are SGHRS and YFSETQ. In the authors' methods: Nucleated cell counts were estimated from reference gene primer amplification. Clones were sequenced by immunoSEQ multiplex PCR, and TCRdb holds only the in-frame ones, with some missing. V and J calls plus clone size are reproduced from that table; the DNA served to infer D and trimming. The table records about 270,000 clones, 81% of them present only once. Sequences were obtained from peripheral blood. The sequence was obtained from a woman aged 60-70 years with active or convalescent COVID-19. This chain links TRBV5-1 with TRBJ1-1; maybe TRBD1 (5 bases). Written as DNA, the CDR3 is TGCGCCAGCAGCTTCGACAGTATCTTAGCTTTCTTT. Translated: CASSFDSILAFF.